The TCR beta chain described here comes from a study of blood T cells in healthy people across ages. CDR3 length equals 16 residues. The V gene's germline CDR1 is DFQATT and CDR2 SNEGSKA (reference sequence). V gave up 5 bases and J gave up 9 bases; unmatched junction bases: 17. The use of a sample-barcoded 5' primer and a J-beta primer mix characterized a second PCR of roughly 6 to 12 cycles. TCRdb re-derived calls from the 5' RACE reads in MiXCR, one entry per CDR3 protein. The table has approximately 850,000 distinct CDR3 sequences, about three fifths seen once. V gene TRBV20-1 combines with J gene TRBJ2-5; 11 bases are shared with TRBD2. This receptor was taken from a man aged 25-45 years in good health. The material sequenced was blood. CDR3 sequence reads: CSASQGTSGGHEAQYF. DNA for the CDR3: TGCAGTGCTTCCCAGGGCACTAGCGGGGGCCACGAAGCCCAGTACTTC.